The next 14 T cell receptor beta chains were all read from a single sample in a study of shared clonotypes between healthy human individuals. The data were produced by immunoSEQ multiplex PCR, yet TCRdb's version contains in-frame clones alone and is incomplete. Of 2 million to 3 million clones detected, roughly 93% appear once; the ten largest clones hold 0.36%. Sequencing was done on a sample of naive CD4+ T cells from PBMCs. As to subset: CD45RA+ positively selected. These receptor sequences come from a man aged 18 to 30 in good health. Some clones in this sample may be carry-over from other donors' samples.

This sequence joins TRBV28 and TRBJ2-7; TRBD1 matches at 7 bases. Germline CDR1 and CDR2: MDHEN and SYDVKM. The CDR3 covers 16 residues. After removal of 8 bases from V and 5 bases from J, the junction contained 18 bases not matched to a gene. CDR3 sequence reads: CASRGTPGQSLHEQYF. The CDR3 DNA follows: TGTGCCAGCCGCGGAACCCCGGGACAGAGCCTCCACGAGCAGTACTTC.

This sequence joins TRBV5-4 and TRBJ2-2; possible D gene TRBD2, 6 bases. From germline, CDR1 is SGHNT and CDR2 YYREEE (reference sequence). V was pared by 3 bases and J by 1 base, with 10 bases between. The CDR3 runs 15 residues. The CDR3 nucleotides are TGTGCCAGCAGCTCCGCGGGACTGAACACCGGGGAGCTGTTTTTT. This translates into CASSSAGLNTGELFF.

The V and J genes are TRBV25-1 and TRBJ2-3; D possibly uses TRBD1 or TRBD2 (6 bases each). Trimming left V 6 bases short and J 2 bases short, with 15 bases between. The germline gives CDR1 MGHDK, CDR2 SYGVNS. The CDR3 loop spans 15 amino acids. The CDR3 sequence: CASRGGSGNTDTQYF. CDR3 nucleotides: TGTGCCAGCAGGGGGGGCTCGGGTAACACAGATACGCAGTATTTT.

The rearrangement joins TRBV28 to TRBJ1-1; D not resolved. The V gene lost 7 bases and the J gene lost 10 bases, with 19 bases spanning the gap. CDR3 length: 13 amino acids. Germline CDR1 MDHEN, CDR2 SYDVKM. CDR3 bases: TGTGCCAGCACCCCTACGGGAGGCAGGAGAGCTTTCTTT. It is translated as CASTPTGGRRAFF. Looking up the rest from reference TRBV28 and TRBJ1-1 gives the full variable domain: DVKVTQSSRYLVKRTGEKVFLECVQDMDHENMFWYRQDPGLGLRLIYFSYDVKMKEKGDIPEGYSVSREKKERFSLILESASTNQTSMYLCASTPTGGRRAFFGQGTRLTVV.

V and J are TRBV28 and TRBJ1-4; 7 bases are a match to TRBD1. J lost 7 bases, V lost 6 bases, and 11 bases had no gene match. Germline lookup yields CDR1 MDHEN and CDR2 SYDVKM. The CDR3 contains 15 residues. In DNA form, the CDR3 reads TGTGCCAGCAGCTTTGGGGGACAGCTTCGTGAAAAACTGTTTTTT. Protein: CASSFGGQLREKLFF.

CDR3 amino acids: CSVGTSGGPYNEQFF. The CDR3 DNA follows: TGCAGCGTCGGGACTAGCGGGGGGCCCTACAATGAGCAGTTCTTC. The genes are TRBV29-1 and TRBJ2-1, with 15 bases matching TRBD2. The CDR3 is 15 amino acids. Germline V CDR1 and CDR2: SQVTM, ANQGSEA. V dropped 6 bases and J dropped 2; count of bases not matched to a gene: 2.

The V and J genes are TRBV7-3 and TRBJ2-2, with D maybe TRBD1 (5 bases). There are 17 residues in the CDR3. CDR1 SGHTA and CDR2 FQGTGA come from the germline V gene. Trimming shortened V by 2 bases and J by 1 base, and 14 bases separated the two germline ends. The CDR3 DNA reads as TGTGCCAGCAGCTTAGCAGCCAGGGCGATGAACACCGGGGAGCTGTTTTTT. Translated, it gives CASSLAARAMNTGELFF.

This clone was seen a single time. This chain joins TRBV2 and TRBJ2-2; a weak D match, TRBD2 (6 bases). This CDR3 is 18 amino acids long. V lost 6 bases and J lost 1, with 21 bases in between. The V gene's germline CDR1 is SNHLY and CDR2 FYNNEI. The CDR3 coding sequence is TGTGCCAGCAGGGAATCCCTGGGGACTTTGGAGAACACCGGGGAGCTGTTTTTT. This gives the protein CASRESLGTLENTGELFF. The full variable domain, its missing parts supplied by reference TRBV2 and TRBJ2-2, is EPEVTQTPSHQVTQMGQEVILRCVPISNHLYFYWYRQILGQKVEFLVSFYNNEISEKSEIFDDQFSVERPDGSNFTLKIRSTKLEDSAMYFCASRESLGTLENTGELFFGEGSRLTVL.

The gene calls are TRBV6-5 and TRBJ2-3, with 10 bases identical to TRBD1. Germline V gives CDR1 MNHEY, CDR2 SVGAGI. Losses at the gene ends were 0 bases for V and 6 bases for J; bases not matched to a gene: 3. The CDR3 consists of 15 residues. Here the CDR3 DNA reads TGTGCCAGCAGTTACTCGAGGACAGGGGGGGATACGCAGTATTTT. Protein sequence: CASSYSRTGGDTQYF.

This chain joins TRBV6-5 and TRBJ2-3; D perhaps matches TRBD2 (6 bases). The V end was cut by 6 bases, the J end by 3 bases, with 16 bases between. Germline CDR1 MNHEY, CDR2 SVGAGI. This CDR3 is 15 amino acids long. This CDR3 is CASSGTAGRTDTQYF. The CDR3 coding sequence is TGTGCCAGCAGCGGGACGGCGGGACGGACAGATACGCAGTATTTT.

V is TRBV28 and J is TRBJ2-3; TRBD2 agrees at 11 bases. Germline V CDR1 and CDR2: MDHEN, SYDVKM. The CDR3 totals 15 residues. V trimming: 7 bases; J trimming: 5 bases; junction bases outside the gene matches: 8. In DNA, the CDR3 is TGTGCCAGCACAACTAGCGGGAGTTACCGAGATACGCAGTATTTT. It yields the protein CASTTSGSYRDTQYF. Full variable domain (missing parts from reference TRBV28 and TRBJ2-3): DVKVTQSSRYLVKRTGEKVFLECVQDMDHENMFWYRQDPGLGLRLIYFSYDVKMKEKGDIPEGYSVSREKKERFSLILESASTNQTSMYLCASTTSGSYRDTQYFGPGTRLTVL.

CDR3 sequence reads: CASSLGTAGGKNIQYF. The CDR3 bases are TGCGCCAGCAGCTTGGGCACCGCCGGAGGAAAAAACATTCAGTACTTC. This chain joins TRBV5-1 and TRBJ2-4; a weak D match, TRBD2 (5 bases). The V and J ends lost 0 bases and 4 bases respectively, with 14 bases between them. Germline CDR1 and CDR2: SGHRS and YFSETQ. This CDR3 has 16 residues.

The chain recombines TRBV6-1 with TRBJ1-1; the D is unclear. CDR1 is MNHNS and CDR2 is SASEGT in the germline V gene. V dropped 7 bases and J dropped 8 bases, with 14 bases sitting between them. This CDR3 comprises 12 residues. The chain's CDR3 is CASIKWVEEAFF. The CDR3 coding sequence is TGTGCCAGCATAAAGTGGGTTGAGGAAGCTTTCTTT.

The V and J genes are TRBV5-1 and TRBJ1-2; D not resolved. The CDR3 sequence is 15 residues long. V lost 4 bases and J lost 3, with 16 bases in between. Germline CDR1 reads SGHRS; CDR2 reads YFSETQ. CDR3 sequence: CASSPVRSDHYGYTF. The CDR3 DNA reads as TGCGCCAGCAGCCCAGTCAGGTCGGATCACTATGGCTACACCTTC.